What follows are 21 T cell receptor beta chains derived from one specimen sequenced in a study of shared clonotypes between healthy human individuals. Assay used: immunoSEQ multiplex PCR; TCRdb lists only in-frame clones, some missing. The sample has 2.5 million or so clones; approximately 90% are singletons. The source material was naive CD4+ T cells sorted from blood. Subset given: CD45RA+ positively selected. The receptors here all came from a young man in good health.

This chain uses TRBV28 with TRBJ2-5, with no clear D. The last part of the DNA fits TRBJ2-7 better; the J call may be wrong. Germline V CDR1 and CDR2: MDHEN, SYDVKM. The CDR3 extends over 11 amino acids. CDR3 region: CASVGPYEQYF. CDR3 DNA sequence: TGTGCCAGCGTGGGCCCCTACGAGCAGTACTTC.

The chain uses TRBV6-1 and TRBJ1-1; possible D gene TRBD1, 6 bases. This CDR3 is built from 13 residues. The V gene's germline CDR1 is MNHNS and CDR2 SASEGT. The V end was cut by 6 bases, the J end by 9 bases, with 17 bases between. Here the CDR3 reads CASSKDMTGKAFF. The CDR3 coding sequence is TGTGCCAGCAGCAAGGACATGACAGGAAAAGCTTTCTTT.

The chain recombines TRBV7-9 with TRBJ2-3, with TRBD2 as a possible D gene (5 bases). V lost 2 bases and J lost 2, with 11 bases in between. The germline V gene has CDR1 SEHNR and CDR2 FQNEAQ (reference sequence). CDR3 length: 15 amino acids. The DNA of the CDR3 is TGTGCCAGCAGCTTACCCGACTATTACACAGATACGCAGTATTTT. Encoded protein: CASSLPDYYTDTQYF.

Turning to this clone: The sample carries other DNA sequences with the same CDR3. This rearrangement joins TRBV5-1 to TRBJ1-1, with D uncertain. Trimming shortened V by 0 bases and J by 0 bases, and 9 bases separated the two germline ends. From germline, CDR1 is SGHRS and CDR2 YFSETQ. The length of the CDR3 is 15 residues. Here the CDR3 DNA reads TGCGCCAGCAGCTTGGACAGAGGTATGAACACTGAAGCTTTCTTT. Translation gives CASSLDRGMNTEAFF.

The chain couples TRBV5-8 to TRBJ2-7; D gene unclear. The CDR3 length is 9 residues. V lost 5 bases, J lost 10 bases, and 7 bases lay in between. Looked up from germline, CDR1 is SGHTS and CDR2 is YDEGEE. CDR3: CASSEVQYF. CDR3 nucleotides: TGTGCCAGCAGTGAAGTCCAGTACTTC.

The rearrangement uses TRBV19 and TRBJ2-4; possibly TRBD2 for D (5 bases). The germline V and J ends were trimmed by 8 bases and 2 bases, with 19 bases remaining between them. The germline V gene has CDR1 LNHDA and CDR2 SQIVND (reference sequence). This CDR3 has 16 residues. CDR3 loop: CASGPSNGVTKNIQYF. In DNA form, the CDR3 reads TGTGCCAGTGGCCCTTCGAACGGGGTCACCAAAAACATTCAGTACTTC. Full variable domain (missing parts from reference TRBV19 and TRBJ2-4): DGGITQSPKYLFRKEGQNVTLSCEQNLNHDAMYWYRQDPGQGLRLIYYSQIVNDFQKGDIAEGYSVSREKKESFPLTVTSAQKNPTAFYLCASGPSNGVTKNIQYFGAGTRLSVL.

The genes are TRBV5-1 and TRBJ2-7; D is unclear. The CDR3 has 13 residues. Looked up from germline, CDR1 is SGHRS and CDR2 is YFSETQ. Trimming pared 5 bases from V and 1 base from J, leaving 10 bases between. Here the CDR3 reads CASRMVGSYEQYF. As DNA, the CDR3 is TGCGCCAGCAGGATGGTAGGGTCCTACGAGCAGTACTTC.

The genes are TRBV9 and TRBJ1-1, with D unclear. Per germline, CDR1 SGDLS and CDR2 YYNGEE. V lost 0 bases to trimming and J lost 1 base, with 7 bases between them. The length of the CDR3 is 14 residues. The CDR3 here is CASSVGYKNTEAFF. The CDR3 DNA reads TGTGCCAGCAGCGTAGGATATAAGAACACTGAAGCTTTCTTT.

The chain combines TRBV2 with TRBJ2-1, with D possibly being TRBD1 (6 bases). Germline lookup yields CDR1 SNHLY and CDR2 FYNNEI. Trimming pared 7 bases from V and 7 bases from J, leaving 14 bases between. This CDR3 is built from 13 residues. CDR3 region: CASTYLQGNEQFF. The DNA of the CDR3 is TGTGCCAGCACTTATTTACAGGGTAATGAGCAGTTCTTC.

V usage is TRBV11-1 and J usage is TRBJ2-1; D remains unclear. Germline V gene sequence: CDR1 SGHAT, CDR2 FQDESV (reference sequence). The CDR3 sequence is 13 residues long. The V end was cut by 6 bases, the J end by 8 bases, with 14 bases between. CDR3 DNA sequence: TGTGCCAGCAGTTTGGGCCTAGATTATGAGCAGTTCTTC. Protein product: CASSLGLDYEQFF. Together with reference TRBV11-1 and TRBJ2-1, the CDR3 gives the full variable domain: EAEVAQSPRYKITEKSQAVAFWCDPISGHATLYWYRQILGQGPELLVQFQDESVVDDSQLPKDRFSAERLKGVDSTLKIQPAELGDSAMYLCASSLGLDYEQFFGPGTRLTVL.

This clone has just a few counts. This chain's CDR3 is CASSRERDTEAFF. The DNA for the CDR3 is TGCGCCAGCAGCAGGGAGAGGGACACTGAAGCTTTCTTT. The V gene is TRBV10-1, the J gene TRBJ1-1; D might be TRBD1 (5 bases). Germline CDR1 WNHNN, CDR2 SYGVQD (reference sequence). V was shortened by 6 bases and J by 3 bases, with 11 bases between the two germline ends. The CDR3 is made up of 13 amino acids.

The CDR3 protein is CASSQETGLDTQYF. The CDR3 nucleotides are TGCGCCAGCAGCCAAGAGACAGGGTTGGATACGCAGTATTTT. J is TRBJ2-3 and V is TRBV4-3, with 7 bases that match TRBD1. This CDR3 contains 14 residues. With 0 bases clipped from V and 6 bases from J, the junction kept 3 bases outside the gene matches. The germline CDR1 and CDR2 sequences are LGHNA and YSLEER.

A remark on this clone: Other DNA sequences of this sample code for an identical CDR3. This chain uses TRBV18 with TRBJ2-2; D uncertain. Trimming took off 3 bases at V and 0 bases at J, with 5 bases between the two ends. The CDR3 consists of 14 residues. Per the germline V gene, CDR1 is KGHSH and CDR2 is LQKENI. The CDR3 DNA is TGTGCCAGCTCACCCCTTACGAACACCGGGGAGCTGTTTTTT. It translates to CASSPLTNTGELFF.

In DNA, the CDR3 is TGTGCCAGCAGCTCTTCAGGGGACGAGACCCAGTACTTC. As protein: CASSSSGDETQYF. V and J are TRBV7-9 and TRBJ2-5; tentative D call: TRBD1 (6 bases). The germline V gene encodes CDR1 SEHNR and CDR2 FQNEAQ (reference sequence). CDR3 size: 13 residues. V gave up 4 bases and J gave up 5 bases, with 11 bases separating them.

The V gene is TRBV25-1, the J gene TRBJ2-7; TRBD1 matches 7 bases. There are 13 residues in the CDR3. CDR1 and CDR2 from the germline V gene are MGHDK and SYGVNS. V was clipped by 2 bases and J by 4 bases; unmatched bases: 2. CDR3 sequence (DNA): TGTGCCAGCAGTGAACCGGGACAGTACGAGCAGTACTTC. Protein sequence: CASSEPGQYEQYF.

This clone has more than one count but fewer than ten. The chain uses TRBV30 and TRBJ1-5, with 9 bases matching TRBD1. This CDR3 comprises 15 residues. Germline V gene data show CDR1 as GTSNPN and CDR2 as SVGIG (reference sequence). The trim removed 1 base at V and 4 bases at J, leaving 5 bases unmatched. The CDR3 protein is CAWSGQGQGNQPQHF. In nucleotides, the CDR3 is TGTGCCTGGAGTGGTCAGGGACAGGGAAATCAGCCCCAGCATTTT.

In nucleotides, the CDR3 is TGTGCCAGTAGTATCGGACAGGGGGCTCTCCATGAAGCTTTCTTT. This gives the protein CASSIGQGALHEAFF. This chain links TRBV19 with TRBJ1-1, with 11 bases identical to TRBD1. V gave up 3 bases and J gave up 7 bases; unmatched junction bases: 7. CDR3 length equals 15 residues. Germline values: CDR1 LNHDA, CDR2 SQIVND (reference sequence).

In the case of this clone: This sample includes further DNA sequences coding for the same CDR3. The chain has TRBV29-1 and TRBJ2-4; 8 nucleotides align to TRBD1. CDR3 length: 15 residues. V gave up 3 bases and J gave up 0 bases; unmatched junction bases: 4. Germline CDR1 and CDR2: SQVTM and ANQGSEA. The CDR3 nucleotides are TGCAGCGTTGAGGCAGGGGGCCTAGCCAAAAACATTCAGTACTTC. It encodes CSVEAGGLAKNIQYF.

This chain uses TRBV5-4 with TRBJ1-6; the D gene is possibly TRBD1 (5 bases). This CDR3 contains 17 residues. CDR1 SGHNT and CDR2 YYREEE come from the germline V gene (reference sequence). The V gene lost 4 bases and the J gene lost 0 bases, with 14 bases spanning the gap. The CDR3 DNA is TGTGCCAGCAGCCGCGGGGGGAGTAGCTCCTATAATTCACCCCTCCACTTT. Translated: CASSRGGSSSYNSPLHF.

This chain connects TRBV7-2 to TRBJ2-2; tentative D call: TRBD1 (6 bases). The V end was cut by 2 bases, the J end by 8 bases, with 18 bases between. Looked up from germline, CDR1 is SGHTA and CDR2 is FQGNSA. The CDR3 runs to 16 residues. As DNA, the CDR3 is TGTGCCAGCAGCTTATTCACGGTGGGAACAGGGGGGGAGCTGTTTTTT. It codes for CASSLFTVGTGGELFF.

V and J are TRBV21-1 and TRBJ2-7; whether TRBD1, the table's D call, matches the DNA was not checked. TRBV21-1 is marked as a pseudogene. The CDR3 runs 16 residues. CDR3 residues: CASSKGGQTFSYEQYF. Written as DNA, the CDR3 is TGTGCCAGCAGCAAAGGCGGACAGACCTTCTCCTACGAGCAGTACTTC.